This is a list of T cell receptor beta chains from one sample in a study of blood T cell repertoires in COVID-19. TCRdb keeps only in-frame clones here, not all; method: immunoSEQ multiplex PCR. The repertoire holds some 74,000 clones, with 65% to 85% as singletons. Material for sequencing was peripheral blood. The origin of the receptors is an older man with active or convalescent COVID-19. CDR3s include the opening cysteine and the closing phenylalanine or tryptophan. D genes are given only for firm matches.

v_call cdr3_length d_call cdr3_aa
TRBV11-2 15 - CASSLRVRGEETQYF
TRBV7-9 15 TRBD1 CASSLTGTDGYGYTF
TRBV30 14 TRBD1 CAWSVLQGEETQYF
TRBV5-5 16 - CASSLFVGTNISPLHF
TRBV29-1 15 - CSVDWGDLNTGELFF
TRBV7-3 11 - CASSSSGELFF
TRBV5-4 12 TRBD1 CATEGQSYEQYF
TRBV2 16 TRBD1 CASSSHPGTGIREQFF
TRBV11-3 16 TRBD2 CASSRHWRGSYNEQFF
TRBV19 14 TRBD1 CASIPGQRVYGYTF
TRBV6-1 15 - CASSEMTKPNSPLHF
TRBV25-1 15 - CASSRMDGEVYGYTF
TRBV6-5 15 TRBD1 CASSPGTGISRGYTF
TRBV5-1 14 TRBD1 CASSFDRVATEAFF
TRBV11-2 14 - CASSLTYRTDTQYF
TRBV2 17 TRBD1 CAIYRPGQGIFGDTQYF
TRBV2 16 - CASSDSGVPAGETQYF
TRBV18 17 TRBD1 CASSPTETGSFGYGYTF
TRBV5-1 14 TRBD1 CASSNGQENNEQFF
TRBV7-3 14 TRBD1 CASSPGQGMETQYF
TRBV7-3 16 - CASSFQGGANTGELFF
TRBV7-9 14 - CASSSSGPTDTQYF
TRBV7-9 15 - CASSLAGRMNTEAFF
TRBV5-1 13 TRBD1 CATGTTGETEQFF
TRBV3-1/TRBV3-2 14 - CASSNQGPNYGYTF
TRBV3-1/TRBV3-2 12 - CASSHEGEKLFF
TRBV5-1 17 - CASSLATPGGANSPLHF
TRBV28 16 - CASSLSGLGTNEKLFF
TRBV28 14 TRBD1 CAGAGGPSNQPQHF
TRBV5-1 14 - CASSGGLQGTEQYF
TRBV5-1 15 TRBD2 CASSGYGTSRDEQFF
TRBV30 15 TRBD1 CAWSPGTASQGSQHF
TRBV27 16 - CASSPNPQGPYYGYTF
TRBV28 12 - CAHGGGDYGYTF
TRBV13 17 TRBD2 CASSRRLAGGLTDTQYF
TRBV4-2 14 - CASSQDRQQETQYF
TRBV2 16 - CASSGDGGARTGELFF
TRBV27 15 TRBD2 CASSSLAGEYNEQFF
TRBV10-3 12 - CAISELETSSTF
TRBV5-4 14 TRBD2 CASSLAGGPGELFF
TRBV10-3 14 TRBD1 CAIGATGAVTEAFF
TRBV6-5 13 - CASRARARETQYF
TRBV6-5 15 TRBD1 CASREGQDRGYGYTF
TRBV19 13 - CASISRVTGELFF
TRBV20-1 14 TRBD1 CSASSTGGMYEQYF
TRBV5-5 13 TRBD1 CASSADRGSVQYF
TRBV18 13 - CASSLEEHYGYTF
TRBV5-1 11 - CASGLGGGYTF